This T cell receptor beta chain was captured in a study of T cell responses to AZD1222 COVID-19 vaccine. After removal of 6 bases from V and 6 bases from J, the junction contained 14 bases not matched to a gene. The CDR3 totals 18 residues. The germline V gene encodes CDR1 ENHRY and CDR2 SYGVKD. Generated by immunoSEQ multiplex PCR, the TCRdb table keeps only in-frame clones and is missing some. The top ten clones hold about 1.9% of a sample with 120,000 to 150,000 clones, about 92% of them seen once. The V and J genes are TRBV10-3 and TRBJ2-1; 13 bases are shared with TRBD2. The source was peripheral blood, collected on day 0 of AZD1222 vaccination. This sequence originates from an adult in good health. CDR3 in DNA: TGTGCCATCAGCCGCACCGGGACTAGCGGGAATTGGGGCAATGAGCAGTTCTTC. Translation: CAISRTGTSGNWGNEQFF.